This TCR beta chain comes out of a study of blood T cell repertoires in COVID-19 (dated by TCRdb to 2020 to 2021). Regarding the research as a whole: Samples covering the acute and convalescent phases of COVID-19 were provided by collaborators in the United States, Italy and Spain. The dataset comprised deeply sampled blood TCRbeta repertoires from subjects exposed to, actively infected with, or recovered from COVID-19. The samples were drawn from the first 160 participants of the ongoing ImmuneRACE study and from 1,254 subjects provided by 6 global collaborators. The sample metadata nearly always contained a de-identified subject ID, COVID-19 status, age in years and sex. The material from the prospective study consisted of cDNA or gDNA derived from T cells, B-cell-depleted T cells, or PBMCs. HLA class I and class II types, where available, came from metadata supplied by the sample provider rather than from assay-based typing. The repertoires were released in a freely available public database intended as a resource for research on the immune response to SARS-CoV-2. Study-wide findings and limitations: The amount of clinical and demographic metadata varied by source and participant and was provided uncurated.

The germline V gene (reference sequence) supplies CDR1 SGHNT and CDR2 YYREEE. The trim is 4 bases for V and 8 bases for J, with a gap of 24 bases between the germline ends. From cysteine to phenylalanine, the CDR3 is 17 amino acids long. The sequence is cut down to CDR3 DNA, 51 bases in frame from base 1. TCRbeta CDR3 regions were amplified from genomic DNA using the immunoSEQ Assay, a bias-controlled multiplex PCR. Under the source paper's analysis protocol: The number of nucleated cells in each sample was estimated by amplification of reference gene primers within the assay. Sequence reads were collapsed and filtered to measure the absolute abundance of every unique TCRbeta CDR3 rearrangement. For each sample, productive Simpson clonality was calculated as the square root of Simpson's diversity index across productive rearrangements. Imported from immuneACCESS, the table was reduced by TCRdb to in-frame sequences with V and J called. These copies leave out some clones; in studies compared against another copy, an unresolved V gene accounts for under half, and the cause of the remainder is not known. The DNA was the basis for D and trimming; V, J and clone size are from that table. The sample table records about 320,000 clones; about 85% of these occur just once. The ten biggest clones cover approximately 1.9% of the sample.

Remarks on this clone: This receptor's antigen is unknown. The input lacks base qualities; no much larger clone sits a single base away.

In the prospective study, participants were about 18 to 95 years old, resided in around 25 geographic areas of the United States, and were enrolled through a virtual design. In the prospective study, cohorts were assigned on the basis of participant-reported clinical history obtained from a screening survey and a study questionnaire. Exposed participants had been in contact, within 2 weeks of entering the study, with a person who had a PCR-confirmed or clinician-diagnosed case of COVID-19. In the prospective study, whole blood, serum and a nasopharyngeal or oropharyngeal swab were collected from each participant by mobile phlebotomists. Participants in the prospective study had the option to provide additional blood draws and questionnaires over an approximately two-month period. Prospective study blood samples were shipped either frozen or at room temperature before DNA extraction.

The V and J segments used are TRBV5-4 and TRBJ2-2; the D region possibly corresponds to TRBD2 (5 bases align). Sequences were obtained from PBMCs or T cells enriched from blood (not recorded which). The TCR sequence derives from a woman in her twenties or thirties who had been exposed to COVID-19. The CDR3 loop reads CASSHKLRTDHLGELFF. The DNA reads TGTGCCAGCAGCCACAAACTAAGGACTGATCACCTGGGGGAGCTGTTTTTT. The full variable domain, completed from the reference TRBV5-4 and TRBJ2-2 proteins outside the CDR3, reads ETGVTQSPTHLIKTRGQQVTLRCSSQSGHNTVSWYQQALGQGPQFIFQYYREEENGRGNFPPRFSGLQFPNYSSELNVNALELDDSALYLCASSHKLRTDHLGELFFGEGSRLTVL.